This T cell receptor (beta chain) was identified during a study of OX40 agonist ivuxolimab in advanced cancers. The study sampled blood at baseline, cycle 4 day 1, and cycle 7 day 1. TCRdb's copy holds only in-frame clones and misses some; the assay was immunoSEQ multiplex PCR. The table has some 81,000 clones, 83% seen once. There are 12 residues in the CDR3. V gave up 4 bases and J gave up 0 bases, with 4 bases separating them. Germline V gene data show CDR1 as ENHRY and CDR2 as SYGVKD. The rearrangement uses TRBV10-3 and TRBJ2-7; D uncertain. The source of this sequence is an adult with an advanced solid tumor such as melanoma, head and neck, liver or kidney cancer. The specimen was CD4+ or CD8+ T cells sorted from blood, collected in a trial of the OX40 agonist ivuxolimab. In nucleotides, the CDR3 is TGTGCCATCAGTGCCCGCTCCTACGAGCAGTACTTC. This codes for CAISARSYEQYF.